Shown below are 12 T cell receptor beta chains from a single sample sequenced in a study of shared clonotypes between healthy human individuals. The naive CD8 fraction comprised CD45RO-negative cells positively selected for CCR7 and excluded terminally differentiated effector memory CD45RA+ cells. Sequencing used immunoSEQ multiplex PCR; TCRdb keeps in-frame clones, though not all of them. This sample has around 1.9 million clones, with just over 90% found just once. Sequenced sample: naive CD8+ T cells from PBMCs. The receptors were sampled from a young man in good health. Some clones in this sample may be carry-over from other donors' samples.

This clone was detected only once. The J gene is TRBJ1-3, the V gene TRBV6-1; tentatively, D is TRBD1 (5 bases). Trimming took off 2 bases at V and 2 bases at J, with 13 bases between the two ends. Germline V CDR1 and CDR2: MNHNS, SASEGT. The length of the CDR3 is 16 residues. CDR3 sequence reads: CASSERGVGAGNTIYF. The CDR3 nucleotides are TGTGCCAGCAGTGAACGAGGGGTTGGAGCTGGAAACACCATATATTTT.

The chain couples TRBV6-1 to TRBJ2-7; the D gene could be TRBD1 or TRBD2 (5 bases each). This CDR3 has 14 amino acids. Trimming stripped 2 bases from V and 4 bases from J, with 12 bases between. Per the germline V gene, CDR1 is MNHNS and CDR2 is SASEGT. CDR3 amino acids: CASSERGPPYEQYF. In DNA, the CDR3 is TGTGCCAGCAGTGAACGGGGACCACCATACGAGCAGTACTTC.

The gene calls are TRBV6-5 and TRBJ1-4; maybe TRBD1 (6 bases). The CDR3 has 13 residues. V lost 6 bases, J lost 8 bases, and 13 bases lay in between. Germline-derived CDR1 and CDR2 are MNHEY and SVGAGI. The CDR3 DNA is TGTGCCAGCAGCCGGACAGTGGACGAAAAACTGTTTTTT. Amino acids: CASSRTVDEKLFF.

The chain joins TRBV6-4 to TRBJ2-1; the match to TRBD1 covers 8 bases. Germline CDR1 is MRHNA and CDR2 is SNTAGT. Germline trimming cut 6 bases from V and 2 bases from J; bases unmatched to any gene: 6. The CDR3 loop spans 15 amino acids. CDR3 DNA: TGTGCCAGCAGCCTAACAGGGGGTCCCTACAATGAGCAGTTCTTC. Translated: CASSLTGGPYNEQFF.

This chain links TRBV9 with TRBJ2-2; the D is unclear. Germline V lookup: CDR1 SGDLS, CDR2 YYNGEE. V was shortened by 3 bases and J by 4 bases, with 16 bases between the two germline ends. This CDR3 comprises 16 residues. The CDR3 DNA reads TGTGCCAGCAGCGCGAGCGTCGCGGCACCCACCGGGGAGCTGTTTTTT. Protein sequence: CASSASVAAPTGELFF.

The V gene is TRBV9, the J gene TRBJ2-7, with a tentative D call TRBD2 (6 bases). This CDR3 spans 13 amino acids. Trimming cost V 3 bases and J 6 bases, with 13 bases left between them. Germline V gene data show CDR1 as SGDLS and CDR2 as YYNGEE. In DNA, the CDR3 is TGTGCCAGCAGCGGCCGGGACTCAGGCGAGCAGTACTTC. Protein sequence: CASSGRDSGEQYF.

This chain joins TRBV28 and TRBJ1-4; D not resolved. Trimming took 2 bases from V and 0 from J, leaving 25 bases between them. Looked up from germline, CDR1 is MDHEN and CDR2 is SYDVKM. The CDR3 is 21 amino acids. The CDR3 sequence is CASSLRSAALGARATNEKLFF. CDR3 DNA sequence: TGTGCCAGCAGTTTAAGGTCTGCGGCGCTGGGCGCTCGGGCAACTAATGAAAAACTGTTTTTT.

This clone came up once. The chain uses TRBV7-9 and TRBJ1-5; D perhaps matches TRBD1 (5 bases). V was clipped by 5 bases and J by 3 bases, with 8 bases between them. The CDR3 runs to 13 residues. The germline CDR1 and CDR2 sequences are SEHNR and FQNEAQ (reference sequence). CDR3 sequence (DNA): TGTGCCAGCAGCCCACAGGACAATCAGCCCCAGCATTTT. The encoded protein is CASSPQDNQPQHF. Looking up the rest from reference TRBV7-9 and TRBJ1-5 gives the full variable domain: DTGVSQNPRHKITKRGQNVTFRCDPISEHNRLYWYRQTLGQGPEFLTYFQNEAQLEKSRLLSDRFSAERPKGSFSTLEIQRTEQGDSAMYLCASSPQDNQPQHFGDGTRLSIL.

The rearrangement links TRBV7-9 to TRBJ2-1; D is perhaps TRBD2 (6 bases). This CDR3 region has 15 residues. Germline V gives CDR1 SEHNR, CDR2 FQNEAQ (reference sequence). V was shortened by 7 bases and J by 5 bases, with 18 bases between the two germline ends. The CDR3 loop is CASIPPEGVNNEQFF. CDR3 coding DNA: TGTGCCAGCATCCCCCCGGAGGGCGTCAACAATGAGCAGTTCTTC.

The V and J genes are TRBV12-5 and TRBJ2-2; D possibly corresponds to TRBD2 (5 bases). The CDR3 loop spans 15 amino acids. Between the trimmed V and J ends, which lost 0 bases and 10 bases, there was a span of 15 bases. Germline CDR1 reads LGHNT; CDR2 reads FRNRAP. CDR3 bases: TGTGCTAGTGGTTTGGTACGGGGATCCCTCGTGGAGCTGTTTTTT. This encodes CASGLVRGSLVELFF.

V is TRBV5-6 and J is TRBJ2-7; D is possibly TRBD2 (6 bases). The CDR3 totals 12 residues. CDR1 is SGHDT, CDR2 YYEEEE, per germline. V was clipped by 3 bases and J by 7 bases, with 11 bases between them. The CDR3 loop reads CASSYQAGEQYF. As DNA, the CDR3 is TGTGCCAGCAGCTACCAGGCGGGGGAGCAGTACTTC.

This clone has only one observation. The chain joins TRBV4-1 to TRBJ1-5; 9 positions agree with TRBD1. From germline, CDR1 is MGHRA and CDR2 YSYEKL. This CDR3 spans 14 amino acids. J gave up 5 bases and V 5 bases, and 4 bases lay outside the gene matches. CDR3 loop: CASSEQGADQPQHF. The CDR3 DNA reads TGCGCCAGCAGCGAACAGGGGGCCGATCAGCCCCAGCATTTT.